The clone carrying this T cell receptor (beta chain) was detected only a few times. What it binds is unknown. This record comes from a study of T cells in localized non-small cell lung cancer. The repertoire was sequenced with immunoSEQ multiplex PCR; TCRdb's copy has only in-frame clones and lacks some. Of under 1,200 clones in the sample, roughly a quarter are singletons; the top ten hold around 29%. Study conclusions and caveats: Uninvolved adjacent lung had higher T cell clonality than tumor and all other tissues. Higher T cell density in the blood was associated with longer overall survival, whereas higher adjacent-lung clonality associated with shorter survival. Median approximately 58 top-100 tumor clones were shared with paired adjacent lung.

Between the trimmed V and J ends, which lost 6 bases and 4 bases, there was a span of 15 bases. CDR3 length: 14 amino acids. Germline assignment: CDR1 SNHLY and CDR2 FYNNEI. The receptor was derived from an older male donor with stage III squamous cell lung carcinoma. This specimen was lung tumor tissue, taken before any cancer treatment. The V call is TRBV2, the J call TRBJ1-2; D possibly corresponds to TRBD1 (6 bases). CDR3 region: CASRGPDRIYGYTF. DNA of the CDR3: TGTGCCAGCAGAGGACCAGACAGGATCTATGGCTACACCTTC.